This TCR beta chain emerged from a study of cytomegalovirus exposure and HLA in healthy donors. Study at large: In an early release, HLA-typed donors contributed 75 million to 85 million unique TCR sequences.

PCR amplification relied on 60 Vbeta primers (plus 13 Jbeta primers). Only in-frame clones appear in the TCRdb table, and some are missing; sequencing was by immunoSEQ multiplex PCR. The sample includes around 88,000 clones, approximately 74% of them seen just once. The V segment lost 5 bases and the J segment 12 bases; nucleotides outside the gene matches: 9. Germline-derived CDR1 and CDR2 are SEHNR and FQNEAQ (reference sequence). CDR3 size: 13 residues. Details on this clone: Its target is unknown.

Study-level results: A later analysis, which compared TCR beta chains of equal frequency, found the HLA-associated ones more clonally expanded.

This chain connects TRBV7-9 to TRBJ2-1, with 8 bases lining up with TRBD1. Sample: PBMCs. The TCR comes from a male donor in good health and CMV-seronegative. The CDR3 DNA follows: TGTGCCAGCAGCCCGACAGGGGAAAGTGGGCAGTTCTTC. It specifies CASSPTGESGQFF. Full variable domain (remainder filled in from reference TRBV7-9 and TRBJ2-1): DTGVSQNPRHKITKRGQNVTFRCDPISEHNRLYWYRQTLGQGPEFLTYFQNEAQLEKSRLLSDRFSAERPKGSFSTLEIQRTEQGDSAMYLCASSPTGESGQFFGPGTRLTVL.